This T cell receptor (beta chain) derives from a study of early T cells in non-severe SARS-CoV-2 infection. The TCR library protocol was used to attach unique molecular identifiers. These identifiers were attached to individual cDNA molecules. TCRdb redid the calling of the 5' RACE reads with MiXCR, one entry per CDR3 protein. This sample has fewer than 85,000 distinct CDR3 sequences, with about 11% found just once. The CDR3 totals 17 residues. V lost 6 bases, J lost 0 bases, and 17 bases lay in between. Germline values: CDR1 LNHDA, CDR2 SQIVND (reference sequence). This clonotype was seen at least ten times.

V gene TRBV19 combines with J gene TRBJ1-4, with a possible D match to TRBD1 (6 bases). This clonotype was sampled from an adult who was a healthcare worker with PCR-confirmed SARS-CoV-2 infection or an uninfected control (not recorded which). This specimen consisted of whole blood, obtained at baseline. CDR3 sequence (DNA): TGTGCCAGTAGCCACCCGGCAGGGGATGCAACTAATGAAAAACTGTTTTTT. Its translation is CASSHPAGDATNEKLFF.